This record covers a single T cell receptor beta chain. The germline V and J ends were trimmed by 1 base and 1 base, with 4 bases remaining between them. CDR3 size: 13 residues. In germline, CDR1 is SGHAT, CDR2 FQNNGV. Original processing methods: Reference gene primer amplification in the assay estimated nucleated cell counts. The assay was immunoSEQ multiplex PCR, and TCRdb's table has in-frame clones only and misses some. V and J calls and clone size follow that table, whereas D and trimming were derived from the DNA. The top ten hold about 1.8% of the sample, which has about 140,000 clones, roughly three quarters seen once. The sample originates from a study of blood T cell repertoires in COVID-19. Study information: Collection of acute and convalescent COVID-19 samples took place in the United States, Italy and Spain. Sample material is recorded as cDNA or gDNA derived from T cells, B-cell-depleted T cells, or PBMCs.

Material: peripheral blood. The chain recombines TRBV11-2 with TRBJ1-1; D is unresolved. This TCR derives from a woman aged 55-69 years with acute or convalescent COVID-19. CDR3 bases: TGTGCCAGCAGCTTAGGAGCGAACACTGAAGCTTTCTTT. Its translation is CASSLGANTEAFF.